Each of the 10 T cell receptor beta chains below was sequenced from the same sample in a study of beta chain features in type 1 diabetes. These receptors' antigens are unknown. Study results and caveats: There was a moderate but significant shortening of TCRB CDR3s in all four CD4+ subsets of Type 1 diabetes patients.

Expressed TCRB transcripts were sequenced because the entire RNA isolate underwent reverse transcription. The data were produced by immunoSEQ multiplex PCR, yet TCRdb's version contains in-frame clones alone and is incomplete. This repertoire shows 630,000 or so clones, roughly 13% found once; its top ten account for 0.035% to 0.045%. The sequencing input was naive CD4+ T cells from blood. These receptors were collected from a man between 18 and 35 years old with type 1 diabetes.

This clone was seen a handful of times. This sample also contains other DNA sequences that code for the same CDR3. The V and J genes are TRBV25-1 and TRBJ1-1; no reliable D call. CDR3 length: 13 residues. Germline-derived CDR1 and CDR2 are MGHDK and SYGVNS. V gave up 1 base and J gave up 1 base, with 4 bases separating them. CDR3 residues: CASSESGNTEAFF. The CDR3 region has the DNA TGTGCCAGCAGTGAATCCGGGAACACTGAAGCTTTCTTT.

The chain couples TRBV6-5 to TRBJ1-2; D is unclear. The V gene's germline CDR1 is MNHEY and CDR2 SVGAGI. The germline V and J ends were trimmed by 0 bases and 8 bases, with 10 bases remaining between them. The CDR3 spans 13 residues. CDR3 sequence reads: CASSYSIQKGYTF. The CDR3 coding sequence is TGTGCCAGCAGTTACTCGATTCAGAAGGGCTACACCTTC.

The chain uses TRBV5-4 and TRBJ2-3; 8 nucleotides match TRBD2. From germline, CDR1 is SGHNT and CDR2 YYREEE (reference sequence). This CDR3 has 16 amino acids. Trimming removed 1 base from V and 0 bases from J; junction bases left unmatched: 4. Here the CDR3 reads CASSLTSGLSTDTQYF. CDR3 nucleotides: TGTGCCAGCAGCTTGACTAGCGGTCTCAGCACAGATACGCAGTATTTT.

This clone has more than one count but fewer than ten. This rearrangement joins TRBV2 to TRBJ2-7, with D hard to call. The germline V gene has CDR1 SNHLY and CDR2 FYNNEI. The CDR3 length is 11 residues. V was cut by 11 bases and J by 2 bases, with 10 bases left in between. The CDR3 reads CAGSNTYEQYF. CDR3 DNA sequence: TGTGCCGGTTCAAACACCTACGAGCAGTACTTC. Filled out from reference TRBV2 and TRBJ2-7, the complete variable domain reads EPEVTQTPSHQVTQMGQEVILRCVPISNHLYFYWYRQILGQKVEFLVSFYNNEISEKSEIFDDQFSVERPDGSNFTLKIRSTKLEDSAMYFCAGSNTYEQYFGPGTRLTVT.

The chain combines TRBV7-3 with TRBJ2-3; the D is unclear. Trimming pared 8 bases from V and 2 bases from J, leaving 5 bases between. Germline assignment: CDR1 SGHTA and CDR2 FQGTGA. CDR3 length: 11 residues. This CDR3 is CASGDTDTQYF. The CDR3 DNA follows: TGTGCCAGCGGTGACACAGATACGCAGTATTTT.

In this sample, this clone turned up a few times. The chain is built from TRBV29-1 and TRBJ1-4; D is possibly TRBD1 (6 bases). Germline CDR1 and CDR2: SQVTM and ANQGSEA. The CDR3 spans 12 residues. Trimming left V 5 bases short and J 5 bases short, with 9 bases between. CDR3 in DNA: TGCAGCGTTAGAGGGGGGAATGAAAAACTGTTTTTT. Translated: CSVRGGNEKLFF.

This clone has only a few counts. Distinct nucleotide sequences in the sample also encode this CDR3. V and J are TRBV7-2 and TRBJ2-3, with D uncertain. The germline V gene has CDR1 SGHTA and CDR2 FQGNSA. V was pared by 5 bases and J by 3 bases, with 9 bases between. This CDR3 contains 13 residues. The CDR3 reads CASSPGRTDTQYF. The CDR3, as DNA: TGTGCCAGCAGCCCTGGGCGGACAGATACGCAGTATTTT.

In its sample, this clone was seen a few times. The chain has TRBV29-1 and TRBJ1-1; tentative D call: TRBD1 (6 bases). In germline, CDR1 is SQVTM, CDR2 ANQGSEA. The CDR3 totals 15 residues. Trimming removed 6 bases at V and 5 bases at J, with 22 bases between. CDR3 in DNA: TGCAGCGTCCGAGAAGGATTCAGGGGAGTAACTGAAGCTTTCTTT. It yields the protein CSVREGFRGVTEAFF.

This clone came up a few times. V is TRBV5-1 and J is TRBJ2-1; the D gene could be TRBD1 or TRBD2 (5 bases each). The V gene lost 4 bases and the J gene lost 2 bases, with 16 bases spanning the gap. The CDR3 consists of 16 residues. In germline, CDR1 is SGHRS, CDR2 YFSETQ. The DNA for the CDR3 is TGCGCCAGCAGCGCACCCCCCGGGACGGCCTACAATGAGCAGTTCTTC. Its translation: CASSAPPGTAYNEQFF.

CDR3 DNA: TGTGCCAGCAGCGTAGGGGACAGCTACGAGCAGTACTTC. This translates into CASSVGDSYEQYF. The chain employs TRBV5-4 and TRBJ2-7, with TRBD1 matching 7 bases. Germline loops: CDR1 SGHNT, CDR2 YYREEE (reference sequence). V shed 4 bases and J 3 bases; nucleotides not matched to a gene: 4. This CDR3 has 13 residues. The full variable domain, completed using reference TRBV5-4 and TRBJ2-7, is ETGVTQSPTHLIKTRGQQVTLRCSSQSGHNTVSWYQQALGQGPQFIFQYYREEENGRGNFPPRFSGLQFPNYSSELNVNALELDDSALYLCASSVGDSYEQYFGPGTRLTVT.